This is a list of T cell receptor beta chains from one sample in a study of T-cell reconstitution after alpha-beta-depleted transplantation in children. Each CDR3 protein gets one entry after TCRdb re-called the PCR reads with MiXCR. This table holds 170,000 or so distinct CDR3 sequences, approximately 6.6% found once. Sequences were derived from PBMCs from the stem cell graft donor, sampled from the stem cell graft. Every receptor here comes from a human donor who donated a stem cell graft to a child with Wiskott-Aldrich syndrome. CDR3s include the opening cysteine and the closing phenylalanine or tryptophan. The order of the fields is D gene, J gene, V gene, clone size, CDR3 protein, CDR3 DNA. A D gene is named only where the DNA matches it firmly. Only some rows state a clone size, as once, few, many or a class for expanded clones.

d_call: TRBD1
j_call: TRBJ2-2
v_call: TRBV10-3
clone_size: -
cdr3_aa: CAISESGQGTGELFF
cdr3_nt: TGTGCCATCAGTGAGTCGGGACAGGGGACCGGGGAGCTGTTTTTT

d_call: -
j_call: TRBJ2-5
v_call: TRBV7-8
clone_size: many
cdr3_aa: CASSLFWGQETQYF
cdr3_nt: TGTGCCAGCAGCTTATTCTGGGGCCAAGAGACCCAGTACTTC

d_call: -
j_call: TRBJ2-2
v_call: TRBV6-5
clone_size: many
cdr3_aa: CASSYSSGTTANTGELFF
cdr3_nt: TGTGCCAGCAGTTACTCGAGCGGGACAACTGCGAACACCGGGGAGCTGTTTTTT

d_call: -
j_call: TRBJ2-7
v_call: TRBV5-6
clone_size: many
cdr3_aa: CASSEQGIYEQYF
cdr3_nt: TGTGCCAGCAGTGAGCAGGGAATCTACGAGCAGTACTTC

d_call: -
j_call: TRBJ2-1
v_call: TRBV4-3
clone_size: many
cdr3_aa: CASSQALDLYNEQFF
cdr3_nt: TGCGCCAGCAGCCAAGCCCTGGACCTATACAATGAGCAGTTCTTC

d_call: -
j_call: TRBJ1-5
v_call: TRBV2
clone_size: many
cdr3_aa: CASSGPESNQPQHF
cdr3_nt: TGTGCCAGCAGTGGACCGGAGAGCAATCAGCCCCAGCATTTT

d_call: -
j_call: TRBJ2-1
v_call: TRBV5-1
clone_size: many
cdr3_aa: CASRPIGSFDNEQFF
cdr3_nt: TGCGCCAGCAGACCGATAGGGAGTTTTGACAATGAGCAGTTCTTC

d_call: -
j_call: TRBJ2-6
v_call: TRBV5-5
clone_size: few
cdr3_aa: CASSSPDRNSGANVLTF
cdr3_nt: TGTGCCAGCAGCTCCCCTGACCGAAACTCTGGGGCCAACGTCCTGACTTTC

d_call: -
j_call: TRBJ1-1
v_call: TRBV20-1
clone_size: many
cdr3_aa: CSARKNPNTEAFF
cdr3_nt: TGCAGTGCTAGAAAAAACCCGAACACTGAAGCTTTCTTT

d_call: -
j_call: TRBJ2-7
v_call: TRBV7-2
clone_size: many
cdr3_aa: CASSFNRFYEQYF
cdr3_nt: TGTGCCAGCAGCTTCAACAGGTTCTACGAGCAGTACTTC

d_call: -
j_call: TRBJ2-3
v_call: TRBV7-9
clone_size: many
cdr3_aa: CASSLEGSQYF
cdr3_nt: TGTGCCAGCAGCCTCGAAGGGTCGCAGTATTTT

d_call: TRBD2
j_call: TRBJ2-7
v_call: TRBV20-1
clone_size: many
cdr3_aa: CSARLAGGISYEQYF
cdr3_nt: TGCAGTGCTAGACTAGCGGGGGGGATATCCTACGAGCAGTACTTC

d_call: -
j_call: TRBJ2-1
v_call: TRBV7-8
clone_size: many
cdr3_aa: CASSLAEGSAQFF
cdr3_nt: TGTGCCAGCAGCTTAGCGGAGGGTAGTGCGCAGTTCTTC

d_call: -
j_call: TRBJ2-5
v_call: TRBV7-8
clone_size: many
cdr3_aa: CASSLAYWGGPSFQETQYF
cdr3_nt: TGTGCCAGCAGCTTAGCCTACTGGGGGGGGCCTTCATTCCAAGAGACCCAGTACTTC

d_call: -
j_call: TRBJ2-1
v_call: TRBV24-1
clone_size: many
cdr3_aa: CATSDSPHEQFF
cdr3_nt: TGTGCCACCAGTGATTCCCCTCATGAGCAGTTCTTC

d_call: TRBD2
j_call: TRBJ2-1
v_call: TRBV30
clone_size: few
cdr3_aa: CAWTGLAGGWNNEQFF
cdr3_nt: TGTGCCTGGACGGGACTAGCGGGAGGATGGAACAATGAGCAGTTCTTC

d_call: -
j_call: TRBJ2-3
v_call: TRBV18
clone_size: few
cdr3_aa: CASSPPPKHTDTQYF
cdr3_nt: TGTGCCAGCTCACCACCTCCAAAACACACAGATACGCAGTATTTT

d_call: TRBD2
j_call: TRBJ2-3
v_call: TRBV6-1
clone_size: many
cdr3_aa: CASRSTSGVDTQYF
cdr3_nt: TGTGCCAGCAGATCGACTAGCGGGGTAGATACGCAGTATTTT

d_call: TRBD1
j_call: TRBJ1-1
v_call: TRBV7-8
clone_size: many
cdr3_aa: CASSFSSGGTEAFF
cdr3_nt: TGTGCCAGCAGCTTCAGCTCAGGGGGCACTGAAGCTTTCTTT

d_call: TRBD2
j_call: TRBJ2-5
v_call: TRBV6-2/TRBV6-3
clone_size: many
cdr3_aa: CASRLAGTQETQYF
cdr3_nt: TGTGCCAGCAGACTAGCGGGGACCCAAGAGACCCAGTACTTC

d_call: TRBD1
j_call: TRBJ2-5
v_call: TRBV4-2
clone_size: many
cdr3_aa: CASSQDRGYQETQYF
cdr3_nt: TGTGCCAGCAGCCAGGACAGGGGGTACCAAGAGACCCAGTACTTC

d_call: -
j_call: TRBJ2-5
v_call: TRBV27
clone_size: many
cdr3_aa: CASSPGTLWKETQYF
cdr3_nt: TGTGCCAGCAGTCCCGGGACCCTATGGAAAGAGACCCAGTACTTC

d_call: -
j_call: TRBJ2-7
v_call: TRBV4-3
clone_size: once
cdr3_aa: CASSQEGRLDAYEQYF
cdr3_nt: TGCGCCAGCAGCCAAGAAGGTCGACTAGATGCCTACGAGCAGTACTTC

d_call: TRBD1
j_call: TRBJ2-1
v_call: TRBV6-5
clone_size: many
cdr3_aa: CASSYDRVDNEQFF
cdr3_nt: TGTGCCAGCAGTTACGACAGGGTGGACAATGAGCAGTTCTTC

d_call: -
j_call: TRBJ1-1
v_call: TRBV10-3
clone_size: many
cdr3_aa: CAISLTGGLNTEAFF
cdr3_nt: TGTGCCATCAGTCTGACAGGAGGATTGAACACTGAAGCTTTCTTT

d_call: -
j_call: TRBJ1-1
v_call: TRBV12-3/TRBV12-4
clone_size: many
cdr3_aa: CASSRRMTGMNTEAFF
cdr3_nt: TGTGCCAGCAGTCGACGTATGACGGGGATGAACACTGAAGCTTTCTTT

d_call: TRBD2
j_call: TRBJ2-3
v_call: TRBV2
clone_size: many
cdr3_aa: CASSEGSGGAVQYF
cdr3_nt: TGTGCCAGCAGTGAAGGTAGCGGGGGGGCGGTGCAGTATTTT

d_call: TRBD2
j_call: TRBJ2-2
v_call: TRBV12-3/TRBV12-4
clone_size: many
cdr3_aa: CASNLLAGALNTGELFF
cdr3_nt: TGTGCCAGCAACCTGCTAGCGGGAGCCCTCAACACCGGGGAGCTGTTTTTT

d_call: TRBD2
j_call: TRBJ2-1
v_call: TRBV10-3
clone_size: many
cdr3_aa: CAISEIAGGPNGQSSYNEQFF
cdr3_nt: TGTGCCATCAGTGAGATAGCGGGGGGACCAAACGGACAGAGCTCCTACAATGAGCAGTTCTTC

d_call: -
j_call: TRBJ1-3
v_call: TRBV12-3/TRBV12-4
clone_size: many
cdr3_aa: CASSLSALSGNTIYF
cdr3_nt: TGTGCCAGCAGTTTGAGTGCTCTCTCTGGAAACACCATATATTTT

d_call: -
j_call: TRBJ1-1
v_call: TRBV5-1
clone_size: few
cdr3_aa: CASSLPGTEAFF
cdr3_nt: TGCGCCAGCAGCTTGCCAGGTACTGAAGCTTTCTTT

d_call: TRBD2
j_call: TRBJ2-5
v_call: TRBV14
clone_size: many
cdr3_aa: CASSQGGRLAGVQETQYF
cdr3_nt: TGTGCCAGCAGCCAAGGGGGCCGACTAGCGGGAGTCCAAGAGACCCAGTACTTC

d_call: TRBD2
j_call: TRBJ2-3
v_call: TRBV5-1
clone_size: many
cdr3_aa: CASSFGGGLDTQYF
cdr3_nt: TGCGCCAGCAGCTTTGGCGGGGGGTTAGATACGCAGTATTTT

d_call: TRBD2
j_call: TRBJ2-1
v_call: TRBV5-1
clone_size: many
cdr3_aa: CASSNLADNEQFF
cdr3_nt: TGCGCCAGCAGCAACCTAGCGGACAATGAGCAGTTCTTC

d_call: -
j_call: TRBJ2-2
v_call: TRBV5-1
clone_size: many
cdr3_aa: CASKLMFSGGGELFF
cdr3_nt: TGCGCCAGCAAGCTGATGTTTAGTGGTGGCGGGGAGCTGTTTTTT

d_call: -
j_call: TRBJ1-5
v_call: TRBV19
clone_size: -
cdr3_aa: CASKWTANQPQHF
cdr3_nt: TGTGCCAGTAAGTGGACAGCGAATCAGCCCCAGCATTTT

d_call: TRBD1
j_call: TRBJ2-5
v_call: TRBV20-1
clone_size: many
cdr3_aa: CSASVQGIRETQYF
cdr3_nt: TGCAGTGCTAGTGTACAGGGGATACGGGAGACCCAGTACTTC

d_call: -
j_call: TRBJ2-7
v_call: TRBV21-1
clone_size: -
cdr3_aa: CASPKGDRTGTSGRISPYEQYF
cdr3_nt: TGTGCCAGCCCCAAGGGGGACCGTACCGGGACTAGCGGGAGGATAAGCCCCTACGAGCAGTACTTC

d_call: TRBD2
j_call: TRBJ2-1
v_call: TRBV6-1
clone_size: -
cdr3_aa: CASSPGLAGVSNEQFF
cdr3_nt: TGTGCCAGCAGTCCAGGACTAGCGGGAGTGTCGAATGAGCAGTTCTTC

d_call: TRBD1
j_call: TRBJ1-5
v_call: TRBV6-2/TRBV6-3
clone_size: many
cdr3_aa: CASTGTGGAGNQPQHF
cdr3_nt: TGTGCCAGTACAGGGACAGGGGGCGCGGGCAATCAGCCCCAGCATTTT

d_call: TRBD2
j_call: TRBJ2-5
v_call: TRBV3-1
clone_size: many
cdr3_aa: CASSIRLAGETQYF
cdr3_nt: TGTGCCAGCAGCATAAGACTAGCGGGAGAGACCCAGTACTTC

d_call: -
j_call: TRBJ2-7
v_call: TRBV20-1
clone_size: many
cdr3_aa: CSAEGVTSFPEQYF
cdr3_nt: TGCAGTGCTGAGGGGGTGACTAGCTTTCCCGAGCAGTACTTC

d_call: -
j_call: TRBJ1-2
v_call: TRBV6-8
clone_size: many
cdr3_aa: CASGTQGYTF
cdr3_nt: TGTGCTTCCGGGACCCAGGGCTACACCTTC

d_call: -
j_call: TRBJ1-6
v_call: TRBV3-1
clone_size: -
cdr3_aa: CASSQEAGPNSPLHF
cdr3_nt: TGTGCCAGCAGCCAAGAAGCGGGGCCGAATTCACCCCTCCACTTT

d_call: TRBD1
j_call: TRBJ1-6
v_call: TRBV6-1
clone_size: many
cdr3_aa: CASSGGTGEDSPLHF
cdr3_nt: TGTGCCAGCAGTGGAGGGACAGGGGAAGATTCACCCCTCCACTTT

d_call: TRBD1
j_call: TRBJ1-5
v_call: TRBV20-1
clone_size: many
cdr3_aa: CSAKTGGNNQPQHF
cdr3_nt: TGCAGTGCTAAGACAGGGGGCAACAATCAGCCCCAGCATTTT

d_call: -
j_call: TRBJ2-2
v_call: TRBV12-3/TRBV12-4
clone_size: many
cdr3_aa: CASSRASRSGELFF
cdr3_nt: TGTGCCAGTTCACGGGCCTCTAGGTCCGGGGAGCTGTTTTTT

d_call: TRBD1
j_call: TRBJ1-4
v_call: TRBV19
clone_size: -
cdr3_aa: CASRPGQGGNEKLFF
cdr3_nt: TGTGCCAGTAGGCCCGGACAGGGTGGTAATGAAAAACTGTTTTTT

d_call: TRBD1
j_call: TRBJ2-2
v_call: TRBV10-3
clone_size: many
cdr3_aa: CAISDFRTGATGELFF
cdr3_nt: TGTGCCATCAGTGATTTTCGTACAGGGGCCACCGGGGAGCTGTTTTTT

d_call: -
j_call: TRBJ2-1
v_call: TRBV30
clone_size: many
cdr3_aa: CAWSAAGYNEQFF
cdr3_nt: TGTGCCTGGAGTGCCGCGGGGTACAATGAGCAGTTCTTC

d_call: TRBD2
j_call: TRBJ2-3
v_call: TRBV2
clone_size: many
cdr3_aa: CASSRTSGWADTQYF
cdr3_nt: TGTGCCAGCAGCCGCACTAGCGGTTGGGCAGATACGCAGTATTTT

d_call: TRBD1
j_call: TRBJ2-3
v_call: TRBV24-1
clone_size: many
cdr3_aa: CATSEPQTGAADTQYF
cdr3_nt: TGTGCCACCAGTGAGCCCCAAACAGGGGCGGCAGATACGCAGTATTTT

d_call: -
j_call: TRBJ1-2
v_call: TRBV10-1
clone_size: many
cdr3_aa: CASSEGRETVYGYTF
cdr3_nt: TGCGCCAGCAGTGAAGGACGAGAGACAGTCTATGGCTACACCTTC

d_call: -
j_call: TRBJ2-5
v_call: TRBV7-9
clone_size: many
cdr3_aa: CASSFPRDGQETQYF
cdr3_nt: TGTGCCAGCAGCTTCCCCCGGGACGGCCAAGAGACCCAGTACTTC